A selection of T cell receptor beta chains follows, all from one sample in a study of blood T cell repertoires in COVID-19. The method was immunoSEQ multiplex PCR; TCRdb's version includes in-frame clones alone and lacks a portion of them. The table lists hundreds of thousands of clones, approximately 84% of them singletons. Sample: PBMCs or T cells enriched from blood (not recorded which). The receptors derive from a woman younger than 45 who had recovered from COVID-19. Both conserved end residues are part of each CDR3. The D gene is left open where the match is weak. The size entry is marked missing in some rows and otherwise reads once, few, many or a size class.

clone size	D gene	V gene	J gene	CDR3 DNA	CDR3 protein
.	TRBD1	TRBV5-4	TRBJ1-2	TGTGCCAGCAGCTCCATGACACAGGGGGACTATGGCTACACCTTC	CASSSMTQGDYGYTF
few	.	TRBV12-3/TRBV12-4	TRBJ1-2	TGTGCCAGCAGCCAGACGGGGGTATCTGGCTACACCTTC	CASSQTGVSGYTF
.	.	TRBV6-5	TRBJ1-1	TGTGCCAGCAGTTGGTCATTCAGGGGCGCGAACACTGAAGCTTTCTTT	CASSWSFRGANTEAFF
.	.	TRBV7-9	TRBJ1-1	TGTGCCAGCACCGGGGCTCGGCTGAACACTGAAGCTTTCTTT	CASTGARLNTEAFF
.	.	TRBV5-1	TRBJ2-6	TGCGCCAGCAGCTTGGCGAACCCAACCGGTGCCGGGGCCAACGTCCTGACTTTC	CASSLANPTGAGANVLTF
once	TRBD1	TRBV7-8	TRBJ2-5	TGTGCCAGCAGCTTTCCAGGGGGACAGACCCAGTACTTC	CASSFPGGQTQYF
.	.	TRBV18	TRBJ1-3	TGTGCCAGCTCACCAGTGGACAGCCTAGGAAACACCATATATTTT	CASSPVDSLGNTIYF
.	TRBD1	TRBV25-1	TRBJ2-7	TGTGCCAGCAGTGAGCACACCGGGACAGGGGCAGCGAGCGAGCAGTACTTC	CASSEHTGTGAASEQYF
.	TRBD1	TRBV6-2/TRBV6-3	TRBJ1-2	TGTGCCAGCAGTCCGGGACAGGGGAAGGAGGACTATGGCTACACCTTC	CASSPGQGKEDYGYTF
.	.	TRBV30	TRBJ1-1	TGTGCCTGGAGCCGAGGGGGTATTGGCACTGAAGCTTTCTTT	CAWSRGGIGTEAFF
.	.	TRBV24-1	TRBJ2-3	TGTGCCACCAGTGATTTTCACAACACAGATACGCAGTATTTT	CATSDFHNTDTQYF
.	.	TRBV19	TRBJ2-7	TGTGCCAGGATGACAGGGAGGTCCTACGAGCAGTACTTC	CARMTGRSYEQYF
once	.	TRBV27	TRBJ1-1	TGTGCCAGCAGTTTAGCGGACAATGCGAACACTGAAGCTTTCTTT	CASSLADNANTEAFF
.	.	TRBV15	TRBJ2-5	TGTGCCACCAGCAGAGGGGGCCGGGACACAGGGTGGGGGTACGAGACCCAGTACTTC	CATSRGGRDTGWGYETQYF
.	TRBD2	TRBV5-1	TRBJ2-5	TGCGCCAGCAGCTTGGACGGGTCTAGCGGGTCGGAGACCCAGTACTTC	CASSLDGSSGSETQYF
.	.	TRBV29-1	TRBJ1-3	TGCAGCATTGCAGGGGGAAACACCATATATTTT	CSIAGGNTIYF
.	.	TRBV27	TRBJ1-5	TGTGCCGGACAAAATCAGCCCCAGCATTTT	CAGQNQPQHF
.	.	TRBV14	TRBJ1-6	TGTGCCAGCAGCCAAGGAAGGACAGTGAATTCACCCCTCCACTTT	CASSQGRTVNSPLHF
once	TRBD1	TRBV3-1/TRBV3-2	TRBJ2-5	TGTGCCAGCAGCCGGCCTGGACAGGCTCAAGAGACCCAGTACTTC	CASSRPGQAQETQYF
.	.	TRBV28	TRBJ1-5	TGTGCCAGCCCTTGGTGGGGGAGGGGTGAGGGCAGCAATCAGCCCCAGCATTTT	CASPWWGRGEGSNQPQHF
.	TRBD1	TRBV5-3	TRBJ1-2	TGTGCCAGAAGCCTAAACCGGGACAGGGAATTGTTTTATGGCTACACCTTC	CARSLNRDRELFYGYTF
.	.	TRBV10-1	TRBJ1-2	TGCGCCATCCCTGTCCGCCGAGAGGGTAACTATGGCTACACCTTC	CAIPVRREGNYGYTF
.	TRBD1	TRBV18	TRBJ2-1	TGTGCCAGCTCACCGCAGGACAGGGCCTACAATGAGCAGTTCTTC	CASSPQDRAYNEQFF
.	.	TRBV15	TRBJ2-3	TGTGCCACCAGCAGAACGACAGGAGCGGCCACAGATACGCAGTATTTT	CATSRTTGAATDTQYF
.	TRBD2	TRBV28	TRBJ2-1	TGTGCCAGCAGTTTACCACTAGCGGGGGATTACAATGAGCAGTTCTTC	CASSLPLAGDYNEQFF
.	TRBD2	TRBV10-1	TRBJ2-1	TGCGCCAGCAGTCGCGGGGGGCTACCCAGCTCCTACAATGAGCAGTTCTTC	CASSRGGLPSSYNEQFF
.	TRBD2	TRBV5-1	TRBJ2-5	TGCGCCAGCAGGATACTAGCGGAAGAGACCCAGTACTTC	CASRILAEETQYF
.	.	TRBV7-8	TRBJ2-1	TGTGCCACCCGGCGGCCCCCTGACAATGAGCAGTTCTTC	CATRRPPDNEQFF
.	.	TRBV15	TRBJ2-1	TGTGCCACCAGCAGAGTTGCAGGCGACAATGAGCAGTTCTTC	CATSRVAGDNEQFF
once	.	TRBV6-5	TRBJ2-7	TGTGCCAGCAGTTCAGGGGCATCCTACGAGCAGTACTTC	CASSSGASYEQYF
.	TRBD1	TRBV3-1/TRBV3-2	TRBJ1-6	TGTGCCAGCAGCCGGGACAGGGCCACTAATTCACCCCTCCACTTT	CASSRDRATNSPLHF
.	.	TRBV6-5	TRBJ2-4	TGTGCCAGCCGGGGGAGTTTTGCCAAAAACATTCAGTACTTC	CASRGSFAKNIQYF
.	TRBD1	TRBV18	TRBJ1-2	TGTGCCAGCTCACCCAACCGGGACAGGGGATCCTATGGCTACACCTTC	CASSPNRDRGSYGYTF
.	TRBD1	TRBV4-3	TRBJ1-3	TGCGCCAGCAGCCAACCTCTCGGACAGGGAGCTGGAAACACCATATATTTT	CASSQPLGQGAGNTIYF
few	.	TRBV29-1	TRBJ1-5	TGCAGCGTTGCAGGGCACCTCAATCAGCCCCAGCATTTT	CSVAGHLNQPQHF
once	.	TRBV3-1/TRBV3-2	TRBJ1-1	TGTGCCAGCAGCCAAGGGCAGGGCAGCACTGAAGCTTTCTTT	CASSQGQGSTEAFF
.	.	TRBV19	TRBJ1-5	TGTGCCAGTAGGACCAGGGGCCTTGGCAATCAGCCCCAGCATTTT	CASRTRGLGNQPQHF
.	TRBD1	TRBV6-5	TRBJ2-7	TGTGCCAGCACCTCCCGGGACAGGCGGTACGAGCAGTACTTC	CASTSRDRRYEQYF
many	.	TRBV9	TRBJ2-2	TGTGCCAGCAGCGCCGACACCGGGGAGCTGTTTTTT	CASSADTGELFF
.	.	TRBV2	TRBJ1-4	TGTGCCAGCAGTGACCGACAGACGCCTAATGAAAAACTGTTTTTT	CASSDRQTPNEKLFF
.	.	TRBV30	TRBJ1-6	TGTGCCTGGAGTGTATTCAAGGGGGTTGGTTCACCCCTCCACTTT	CAWSVFKGVGSPLHF
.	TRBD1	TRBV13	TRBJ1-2	TGTGCCAGTGGGACAGGGGGCTTGTATGGCTACACCTTC	CASGTGGLYGYTF
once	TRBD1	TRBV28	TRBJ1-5	TGTGCCAGCAGTTTTAGGGACAGGGGAAATCAGCCCCAGCATTTT	CASSFRDRGNQPQHF
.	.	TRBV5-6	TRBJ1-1	TGTGCCAGCAGCTTGGTCGGGGACACTGAAGCTTTCTTT	CASSLVGDTEAFF
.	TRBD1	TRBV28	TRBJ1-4	TGTGCCAGCAGTCCAACAGGGGCAACTAATGAAAAACTGTTTTTT	CASSPTGATNEKLFF
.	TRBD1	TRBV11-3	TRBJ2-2	TGTGCCAGCAGCTTAGCGGCAACAGGGGGCACCGGGGAGCTGTTTTTT	CASSLAATGGTGELFF
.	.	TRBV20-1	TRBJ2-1	TGCAGTGCTAGTGAACTAGGCGGACGAGGTCCTAATGAGCAGTTCTTC	CSASELGGRGPNEQFF
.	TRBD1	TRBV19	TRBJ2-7	TGTGCCAGTAGCCGGGACAGGGGGAATACCTACGAGCAGTACTTC	CASSRDRGNTYEQYF
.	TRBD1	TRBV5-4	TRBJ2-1	TGTGCCAGCGAGGGTCAGGGGGCGCCCAATGAGCAGTTCTTC	CASEGQGAPNEQFF
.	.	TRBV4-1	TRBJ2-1	TGCGCCAGCAGCCAAGGTCCAGCGTCCAATGAGCAGTTCTTC	CASSQGPASNEQFF